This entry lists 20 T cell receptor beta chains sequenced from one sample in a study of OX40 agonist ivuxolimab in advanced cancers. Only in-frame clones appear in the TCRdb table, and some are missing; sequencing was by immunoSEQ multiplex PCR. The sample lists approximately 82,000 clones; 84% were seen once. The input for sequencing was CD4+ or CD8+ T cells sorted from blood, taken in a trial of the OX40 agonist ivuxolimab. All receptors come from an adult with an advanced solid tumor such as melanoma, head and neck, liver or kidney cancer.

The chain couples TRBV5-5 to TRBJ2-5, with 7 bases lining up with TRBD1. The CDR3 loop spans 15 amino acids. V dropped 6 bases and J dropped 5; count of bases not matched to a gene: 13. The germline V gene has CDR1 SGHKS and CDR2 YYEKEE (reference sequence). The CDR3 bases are TGTGCCAGCACCATGACGGGACAGTCAAGGGAGACCCAGTACTTC. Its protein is CASTMTGQSRETQYF. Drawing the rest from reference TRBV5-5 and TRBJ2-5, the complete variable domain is DAGVTQSPTHLIKTRGQQVTLRCSPISGHKSVSWYQQVLGQGPQFIFQYYEKEERGRGNFPDRFSARQFPNYSSELNVNALLLGDSALYLCASTMTGQSRETQYFGPGTRLLVL.

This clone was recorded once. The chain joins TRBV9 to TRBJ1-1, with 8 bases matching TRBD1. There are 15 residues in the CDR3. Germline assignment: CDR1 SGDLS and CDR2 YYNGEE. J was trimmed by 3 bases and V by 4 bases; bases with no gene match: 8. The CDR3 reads CASSPNSQGDTEAFF. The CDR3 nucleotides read TGTGCCAGCAGCCCAAATTCACAGGGGGACACTGAAGCTTTCTTT.

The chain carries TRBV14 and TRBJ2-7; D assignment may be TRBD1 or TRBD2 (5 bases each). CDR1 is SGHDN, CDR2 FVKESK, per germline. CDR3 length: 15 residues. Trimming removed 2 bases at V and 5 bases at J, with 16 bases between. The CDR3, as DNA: TGTGCCAGCAGCCAACGTCTGGGACGGGGAAACGAGCAGTACTTC. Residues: CASSQRLGRGNEQYF.

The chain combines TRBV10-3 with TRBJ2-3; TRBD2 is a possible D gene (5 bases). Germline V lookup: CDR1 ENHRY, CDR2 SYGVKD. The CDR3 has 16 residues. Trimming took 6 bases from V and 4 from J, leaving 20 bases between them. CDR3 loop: CAIRREADPRPDTQYF. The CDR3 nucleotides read TGTGCCATCAGGAGGGAAGCGGATCCTCGGCCAGATACGCAGTATTTT.

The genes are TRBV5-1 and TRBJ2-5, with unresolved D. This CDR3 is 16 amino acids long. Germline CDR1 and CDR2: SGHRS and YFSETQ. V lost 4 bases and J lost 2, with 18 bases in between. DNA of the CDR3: TGCGCCAGCAGCCCTCCCTTGGGGTTTACTCAAGAGACCCAGTACTTC. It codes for CASSPPLGFTQETQYF.

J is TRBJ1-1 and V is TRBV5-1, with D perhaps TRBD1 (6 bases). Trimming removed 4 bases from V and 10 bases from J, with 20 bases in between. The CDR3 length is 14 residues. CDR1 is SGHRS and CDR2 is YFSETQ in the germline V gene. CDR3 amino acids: CASSPHPGQPLAFF. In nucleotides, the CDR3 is TGCGCCAGCAGCCCACACCCCGGACAGCCTCTAGCTTTCTTT.

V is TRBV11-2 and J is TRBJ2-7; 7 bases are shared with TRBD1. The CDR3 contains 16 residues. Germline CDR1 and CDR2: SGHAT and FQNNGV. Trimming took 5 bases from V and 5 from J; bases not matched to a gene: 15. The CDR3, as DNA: TGTGCCAGCAGCACAGTCGTAGGGGGCTCTCCCCACGAGCAGTACTTC. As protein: CASSTVVGGSPHEQYF.

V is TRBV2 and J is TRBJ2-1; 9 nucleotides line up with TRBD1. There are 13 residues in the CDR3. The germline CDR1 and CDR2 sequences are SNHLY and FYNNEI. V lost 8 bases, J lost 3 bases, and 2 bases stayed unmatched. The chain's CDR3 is CASGTGNYNEQFF. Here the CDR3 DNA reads TGTGCCAGCGGGACAGGGAACTACAATGAGCAGTTCTTC. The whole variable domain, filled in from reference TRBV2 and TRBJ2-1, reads EPEVTQTPSHQVTQMGQEVILRCVPISNHLYFYWYRQILGQKVEFLVSFYNNEISEKSEIFDDQFSVERPDGSNFTLKIRSTKLEDSAMYFCASGTGNYNEQFFGPGTRLTVL.

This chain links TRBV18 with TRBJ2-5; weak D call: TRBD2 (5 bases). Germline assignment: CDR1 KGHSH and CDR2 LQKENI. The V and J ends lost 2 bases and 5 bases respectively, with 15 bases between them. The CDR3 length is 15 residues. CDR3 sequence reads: CASSPGFAGAETQYF. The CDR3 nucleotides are TGTGCCAGCTCACCAGGGTTCGCGGGCGCGGAGACCCAGTACTTC.

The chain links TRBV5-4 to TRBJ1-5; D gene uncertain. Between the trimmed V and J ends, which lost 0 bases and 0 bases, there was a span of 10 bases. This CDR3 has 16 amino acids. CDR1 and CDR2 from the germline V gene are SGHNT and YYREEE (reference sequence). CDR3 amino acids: CASSLGAPDSNQPQHF. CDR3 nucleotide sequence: TGTGCCAGCAGCTTGGGGGCCCCCGATAGCAATCAGCCCCAGCATTTT.

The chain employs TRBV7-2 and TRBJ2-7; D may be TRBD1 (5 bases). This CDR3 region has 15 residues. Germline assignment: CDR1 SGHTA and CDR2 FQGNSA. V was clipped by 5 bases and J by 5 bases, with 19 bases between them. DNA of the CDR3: TGTGCCAGCAGCGTTTCGTTAGGGCAGGGTCACGAGCAGTACTTC. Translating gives CASSVSLGQGHEQYF.

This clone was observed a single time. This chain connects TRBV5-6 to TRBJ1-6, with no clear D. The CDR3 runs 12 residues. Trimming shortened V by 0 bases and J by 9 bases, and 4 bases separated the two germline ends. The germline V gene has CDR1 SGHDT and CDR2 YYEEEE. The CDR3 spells CASSLVGSPLHF. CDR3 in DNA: TGTGCCAGCAGCTTGGTGGGTTCACCCCTCCACTTT.

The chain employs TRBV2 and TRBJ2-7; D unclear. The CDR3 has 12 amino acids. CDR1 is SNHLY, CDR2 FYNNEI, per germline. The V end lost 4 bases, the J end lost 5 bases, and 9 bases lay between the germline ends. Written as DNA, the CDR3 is TGTGCCAGCAGTGTCCACAGCCACGAGCAGTACTTC. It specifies CASSVHSHEQYF.

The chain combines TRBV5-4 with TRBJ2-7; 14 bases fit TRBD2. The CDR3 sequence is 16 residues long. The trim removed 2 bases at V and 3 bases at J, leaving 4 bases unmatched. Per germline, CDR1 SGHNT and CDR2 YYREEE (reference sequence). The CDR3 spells CASSLGTSGGLYEQYF. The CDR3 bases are TGTGCCAGCAGCTTAGGGACTAGCGGGGGCCTCTACGAGCAGTACTTC.

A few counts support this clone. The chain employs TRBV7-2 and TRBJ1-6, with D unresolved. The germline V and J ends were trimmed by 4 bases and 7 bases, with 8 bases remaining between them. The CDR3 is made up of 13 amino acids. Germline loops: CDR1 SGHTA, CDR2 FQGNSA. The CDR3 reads CASSSGINSPLHF. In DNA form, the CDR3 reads TGTGCCAGCAGCTCTGGGATAAATTCACCCCTCCACTTT.

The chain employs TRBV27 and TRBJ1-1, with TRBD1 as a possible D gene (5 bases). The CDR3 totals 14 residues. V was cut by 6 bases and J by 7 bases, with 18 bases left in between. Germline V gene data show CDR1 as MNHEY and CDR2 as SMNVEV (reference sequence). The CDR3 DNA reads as TGTGCCAGCAGAAGCACACAGGACTTCCTTGAAGCTTTCTTT. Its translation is CASRSTQDFLEAFF.

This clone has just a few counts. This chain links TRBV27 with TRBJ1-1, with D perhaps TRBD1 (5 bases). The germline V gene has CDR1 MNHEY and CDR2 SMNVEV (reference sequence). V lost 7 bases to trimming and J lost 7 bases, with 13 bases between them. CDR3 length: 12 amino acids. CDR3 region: CASTTWGDEAFF. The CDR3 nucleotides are TGTGCCAGCACCACCTGGGGGGATGAAGCTTTCTTT.

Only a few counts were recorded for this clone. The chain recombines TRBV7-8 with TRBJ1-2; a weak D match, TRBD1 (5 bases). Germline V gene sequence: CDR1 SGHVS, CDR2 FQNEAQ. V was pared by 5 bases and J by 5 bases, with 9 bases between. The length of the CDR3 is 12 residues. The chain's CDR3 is CASSVDTYGYTF. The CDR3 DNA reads TGTGCCAGCAGCGTGGACACATATGGCTACACCTTC.

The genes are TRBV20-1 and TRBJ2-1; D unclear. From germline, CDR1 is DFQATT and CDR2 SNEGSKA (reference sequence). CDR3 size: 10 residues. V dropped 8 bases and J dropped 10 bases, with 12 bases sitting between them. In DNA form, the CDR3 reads TGCAGTTTCACTCTGGTAGAGCAGTTCTTC. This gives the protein CSFTLVEQFF.

The CDR3 region has the DNA TGTGCCAGCTCACCGACGTCCGGACAGGGAGGAAATGAGCAGTTCTTC. Protein product: CASSPTSGQGGNEQFF. This sequence joins TRBV18 and TRBJ2-1; 8 bases fit TRBD1. The CDR3 is made up of 16 amino acids. V was clipped by 3 bases and J by 7 bases; unmatched bases: 11. From germline, CDR1 is KGHSH and CDR2 LQKENI.